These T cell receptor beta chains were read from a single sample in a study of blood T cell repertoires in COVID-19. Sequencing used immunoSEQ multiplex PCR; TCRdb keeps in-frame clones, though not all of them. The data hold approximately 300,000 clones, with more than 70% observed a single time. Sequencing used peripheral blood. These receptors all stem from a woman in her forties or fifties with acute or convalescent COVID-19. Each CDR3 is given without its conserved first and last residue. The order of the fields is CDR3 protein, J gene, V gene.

ASRTGGGYEQY TRBJ2-7 TRBV27
ASETGENEQF TRBJ2-1 TRBV6-5
SVGENRGEKLF TRBJ1-4 TRBV29-1
SGGPGQQANEQF TRBJ2-1 TRBV29-1
ASRFGGGIADTQY TRBJ2-3 TRBV2
ASSQTSGLGAAQPQH TRBJ1-5 TRBV4-2
ASSLTPLAEKY TRBJ2-5 TRBV7-3
ASSMVGLAGAAYEQY TRBJ2-7 TRBV19
ASRDGTGNQPQH TRBJ1-5 TRBV5-1
SAGTRGGEQY TRBJ2-7 TRBV29-1
ASSSAGIKETQY TRBJ2-5 TRBV11-2
ASSIKHSNQPQH TRBJ1-5 TRBV19
ASSAEPKSETQY TRBJ2-5 TRBV7-9
ASSLSGAGELF TRBJ2-2 TRBV7-2
ASSPTSPYEQY TRBJ2-7 TRBV27
ASSIAQGTDGYT TRBJ1-2 TRBV19
ASSLNPGQWGGDTQY TRBJ2-3 TRBV27
ASSPQGGDEKLF TRBJ1-4 TRBV5-1
ASSKEGTEAF TRBJ1-1 TRBV19
ASSPNRGDGNTIY TRBJ1-3 TRBV27
ASFPKPGLAGGPGSDEQY TRBJ2-7 TRBV18
ASSLGWYEGTSKYNEQF TRBJ2-1 TRBV28
ASNRGESSYNEQF TRBJ2-1 TRBV2
ASSLGGAGEKLF TRBJ1-4 TRBV27
ASSQDPGQGSGELF TRBJ2-2 TRBV4-3
ASSSHPTGNQPQH TRBJ1-5 TRBV28
ASSVDTWYSPNEKLF TRBJ1-4 TRBV9
ASSQSGQYEGEKLF TRBJ1-4 TRBV3-1/TRBV3-2
AISESRVTGEKLF TRBJ1-4 TRBV10-3
ASSQDNPAGVFTGELF TRBJ2-2 TRBV3-1/TRBV3-2
ASSDGTPFSYEQY TRBJ2-7 TRBV6-1
ASSPGRNYGYT TRBJ1-2 TRBV28
ASGLVVWAPPHGYT TRBJ1-2 TRBV12-5
ASRTHWANNEQF TRBJ2-1 TRBV6-4
ASSLIYRDRGSLRNYGYT TRBJ1-2 TRBV4-2